The TCR beta chain under discussion was sequenced for a study of CD8 T cells in Susac syndrome. This clonotype appeared a single time. About 0.5 to 1 ug RNA was reverse transcribed with random hexamers. An immunoSEQ multiplex PCR amplified TCR beta CDR3 over 54 Vbeta and 13 Jbeta. TCRdb re-called the immunoSEQ multiplex PCR reads through MiXCR, storing one row per CDR3 protein. The data show 130,000 or so distinct CDR3 sequences, with approximately 95% seen just once and around 0.11% held by the top ten. From blood CD8+ and CD4+ T cells, TCR beta sequences were generated. The length of the CDR3 is 18 residues. Germline V gene data show CDR1 as SGHNT and CDR2 as YYREEE (reference sequence). Unmatched junction bases numbered 12, after V lost 4 bases and J lost 0 bases.

The chain has TRBV5-4 and TRBJ2-1; 8 bases map to TRBD1. Sequenced material: CD4+ T cells from PBMCs. The TCR originated in a human donor with multiple sclerosis. CDR3 DNA: TGTGCCAGCAGCGTCCCGGGACAGGCGCCAAGCTCCTACAATGAGCAGTTCTTC. Translated: CASSVPGQAPSSYNEQFF. Combining the CDR3 with reference TRBV5-4 and TRBJ2-1 gives the whole variable domain ETGVTQSPTHLIKTRGQQVTLRCSSQSGHNTVSWYQQALGQGPQFIFQYYREEENGRGNFPPRFSGLQFPNYSSELNVNALELDDSALYLCASSVPGQAPSSYNEQFFGPGTRLTVL.